The T cell receptor (beta chain) under discussion was sequenced for a study of CD8+CD57+ T cells in acquired aplastic anemia. Template material for TCR beta VDJ and CDR3 profiling consisted of genomic DNA. One entry per CDR3 protein, called by TCRdb with MiXCR from the reads. The sample lists a few hundred thousand distinct CDR3 sequences, around 33% seen once, with 0.7% to 1% in the top ten. Remarks on this clonotype: Antigen specificity is unknown.

Those patients picked for sequencing had displayed CD8+CD57+ cell expansion on flow cytometry. The patients all had a severe acquired aplastic anemia diagnosis. Study conclusions and caveats: Controls and patients did not differ significantly in CD8+ Simpson's diversity.

Sequenced: sorted CD4+, CD8+, or CD8+CD57+ T cells (not recorded which) from PBMCs. This sequence was found in a human donor with aplastic anemia.

The CDR3 region is CASSFEDRRLGGYTF. The DNA of the CDR3 is TGTGCCAGCAGTTTTGAGGACCGCCGTCTTGGGGGCTACACCTTC. The V gene is TRBV5-8, the J gene TRBJ1-2; no clear D. Trimming removed 5 bases from V and 8 bases from J, with 22 bases in between. This CDR3 comprises 15 residues. Germline CDR1 reads SGHTS; CDR2 reads YDEGEE.